The text below deals with one TCR beta chain. Sequencing was performed with immunoSEQ multiplex PCR; in TCRdb, only in-frame clones are kept and a portion is missing. The sample records tens of thousands of clones, roughly nine tenths being singletons. The CDR3 is made up of 13 amino acids. V shed 5 bases and J shed 3 bases, with 8 bases lying between them. CDR1 is SNHLY and CDR2 is FYNNEI in the germline V gene. The sample comes from a study of T cell responses to AZD1222 COVID-19 vaccine. Sequenced material: peripheral blood, taken on day 0 of AZD1222 vaccination. The rearrangement links TRBV2 to TRBJ1-5; D uncertain. This clonotype was obtained from an adult in good health. In nucleotides, the CDR3 is TGTGCCAGCAGTCCGTTTTCCAATCAGCCCCAGCATTTT. Protein: CASSPFSNQPQHF.